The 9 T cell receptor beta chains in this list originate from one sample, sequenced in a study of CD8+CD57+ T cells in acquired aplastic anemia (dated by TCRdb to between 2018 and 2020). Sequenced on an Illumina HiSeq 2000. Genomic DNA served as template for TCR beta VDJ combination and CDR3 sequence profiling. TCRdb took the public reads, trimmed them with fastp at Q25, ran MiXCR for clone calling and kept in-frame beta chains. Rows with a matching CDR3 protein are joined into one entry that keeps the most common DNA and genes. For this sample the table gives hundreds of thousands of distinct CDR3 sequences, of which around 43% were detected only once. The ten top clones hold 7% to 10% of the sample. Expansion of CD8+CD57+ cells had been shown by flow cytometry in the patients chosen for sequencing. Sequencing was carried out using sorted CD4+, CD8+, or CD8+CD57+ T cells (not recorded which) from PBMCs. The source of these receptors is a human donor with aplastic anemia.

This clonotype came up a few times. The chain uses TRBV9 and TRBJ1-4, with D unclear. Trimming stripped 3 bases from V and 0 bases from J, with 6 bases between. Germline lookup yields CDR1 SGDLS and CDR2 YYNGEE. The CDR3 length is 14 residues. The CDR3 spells CASSDGTTNEKLFF. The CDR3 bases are TGTGCCAGCAGCGATGGGACAACTAATGAAAAACTGTTTTTT.

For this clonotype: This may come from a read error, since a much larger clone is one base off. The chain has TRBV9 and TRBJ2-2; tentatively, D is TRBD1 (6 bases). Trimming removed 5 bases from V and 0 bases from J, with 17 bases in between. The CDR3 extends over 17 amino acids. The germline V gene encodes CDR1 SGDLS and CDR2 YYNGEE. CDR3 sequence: CASRDAGVPTNTGELFF. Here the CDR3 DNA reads TGTGCCAGCAGGGATGCAGGGGTCCCGACGAACACCGGGGAGCTGTTTTTT.

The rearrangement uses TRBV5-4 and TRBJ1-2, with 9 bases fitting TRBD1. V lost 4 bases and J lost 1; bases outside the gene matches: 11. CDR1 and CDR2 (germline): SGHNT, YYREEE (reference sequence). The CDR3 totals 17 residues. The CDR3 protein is CASSPRQGGNLNYGYTF. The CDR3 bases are TGTGCCAGCAGCCCGCGACAGGGGGGGAACCTTAACTATGGCTACACCTTC.

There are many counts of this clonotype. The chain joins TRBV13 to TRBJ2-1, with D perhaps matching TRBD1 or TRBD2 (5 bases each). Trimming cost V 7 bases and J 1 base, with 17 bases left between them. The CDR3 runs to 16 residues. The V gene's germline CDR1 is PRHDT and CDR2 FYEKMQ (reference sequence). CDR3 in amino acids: CASTPLGTTSYNEQFF. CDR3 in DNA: TGTGCCAGCACCCCCCTAGGGACCACATCCTACAATGAGCAGTTCTTC.

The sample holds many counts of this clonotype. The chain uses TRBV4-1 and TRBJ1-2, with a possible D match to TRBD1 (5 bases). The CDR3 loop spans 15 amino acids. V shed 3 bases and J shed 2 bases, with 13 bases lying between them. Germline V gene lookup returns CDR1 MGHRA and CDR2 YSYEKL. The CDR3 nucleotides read TGCGCCAGCAGCCAGGGGGAGGGACGGAACTATGGCTACACCTTC. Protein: CASSQGEGRNYGYTF.

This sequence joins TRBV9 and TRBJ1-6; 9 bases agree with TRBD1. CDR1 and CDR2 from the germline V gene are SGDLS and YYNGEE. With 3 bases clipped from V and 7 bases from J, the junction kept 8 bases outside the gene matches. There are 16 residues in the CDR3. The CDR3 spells CASSGTGTGSNSPLHF. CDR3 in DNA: TGTGCCAGCAGCGGAACCGGGACAGGGTCGAATTCACCCCTCCACTTT.

The CDR3 nucleotides read TGCAGTGCTAGAGGGGCCTTGAACACTGAAGCTTTCTTT. Protein sequence: CSARGALNTEAFF. The J gene is TRBJ1-1, the V gene TRBV20-1; D is ambiguous. This CDR3 has 13 amino acids. The germline V and J ends were trimmed by 1 base and 0 bases, with 6 bases remaining between them. Germline assignment: CDR1 DFQATT and CDR2 SNEGSKA (reference sequence).

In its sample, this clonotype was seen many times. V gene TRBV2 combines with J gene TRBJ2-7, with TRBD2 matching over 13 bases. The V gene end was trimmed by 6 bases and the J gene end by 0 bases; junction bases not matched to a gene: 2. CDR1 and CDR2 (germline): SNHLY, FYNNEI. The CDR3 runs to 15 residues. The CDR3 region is CASRGLAGNSYEQYF. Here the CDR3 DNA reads TGTGCCAGCAGGGGACTAGCGGGAAACTCCTACGAGCAGTACTTC.

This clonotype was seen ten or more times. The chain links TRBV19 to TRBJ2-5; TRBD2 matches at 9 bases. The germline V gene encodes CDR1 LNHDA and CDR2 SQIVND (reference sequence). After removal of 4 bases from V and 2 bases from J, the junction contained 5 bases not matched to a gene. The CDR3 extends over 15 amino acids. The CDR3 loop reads CASSNRLAEQETQYF. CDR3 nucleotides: TGTGCCAGTAGTAACCGACTAGCGGAACAAGAGACCCAGTACTTC. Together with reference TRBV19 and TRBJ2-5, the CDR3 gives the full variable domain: DGGITQSPKYLFRKEGQNVTLSCEQNLNHDAMYWYRQDPGQGLRLIYYSQIVNDFQKGDIAEGYSVSREKKESFPLTVTSAQKNPTAFYLCASSNRLAEQETQYFGPGTRLLVL.